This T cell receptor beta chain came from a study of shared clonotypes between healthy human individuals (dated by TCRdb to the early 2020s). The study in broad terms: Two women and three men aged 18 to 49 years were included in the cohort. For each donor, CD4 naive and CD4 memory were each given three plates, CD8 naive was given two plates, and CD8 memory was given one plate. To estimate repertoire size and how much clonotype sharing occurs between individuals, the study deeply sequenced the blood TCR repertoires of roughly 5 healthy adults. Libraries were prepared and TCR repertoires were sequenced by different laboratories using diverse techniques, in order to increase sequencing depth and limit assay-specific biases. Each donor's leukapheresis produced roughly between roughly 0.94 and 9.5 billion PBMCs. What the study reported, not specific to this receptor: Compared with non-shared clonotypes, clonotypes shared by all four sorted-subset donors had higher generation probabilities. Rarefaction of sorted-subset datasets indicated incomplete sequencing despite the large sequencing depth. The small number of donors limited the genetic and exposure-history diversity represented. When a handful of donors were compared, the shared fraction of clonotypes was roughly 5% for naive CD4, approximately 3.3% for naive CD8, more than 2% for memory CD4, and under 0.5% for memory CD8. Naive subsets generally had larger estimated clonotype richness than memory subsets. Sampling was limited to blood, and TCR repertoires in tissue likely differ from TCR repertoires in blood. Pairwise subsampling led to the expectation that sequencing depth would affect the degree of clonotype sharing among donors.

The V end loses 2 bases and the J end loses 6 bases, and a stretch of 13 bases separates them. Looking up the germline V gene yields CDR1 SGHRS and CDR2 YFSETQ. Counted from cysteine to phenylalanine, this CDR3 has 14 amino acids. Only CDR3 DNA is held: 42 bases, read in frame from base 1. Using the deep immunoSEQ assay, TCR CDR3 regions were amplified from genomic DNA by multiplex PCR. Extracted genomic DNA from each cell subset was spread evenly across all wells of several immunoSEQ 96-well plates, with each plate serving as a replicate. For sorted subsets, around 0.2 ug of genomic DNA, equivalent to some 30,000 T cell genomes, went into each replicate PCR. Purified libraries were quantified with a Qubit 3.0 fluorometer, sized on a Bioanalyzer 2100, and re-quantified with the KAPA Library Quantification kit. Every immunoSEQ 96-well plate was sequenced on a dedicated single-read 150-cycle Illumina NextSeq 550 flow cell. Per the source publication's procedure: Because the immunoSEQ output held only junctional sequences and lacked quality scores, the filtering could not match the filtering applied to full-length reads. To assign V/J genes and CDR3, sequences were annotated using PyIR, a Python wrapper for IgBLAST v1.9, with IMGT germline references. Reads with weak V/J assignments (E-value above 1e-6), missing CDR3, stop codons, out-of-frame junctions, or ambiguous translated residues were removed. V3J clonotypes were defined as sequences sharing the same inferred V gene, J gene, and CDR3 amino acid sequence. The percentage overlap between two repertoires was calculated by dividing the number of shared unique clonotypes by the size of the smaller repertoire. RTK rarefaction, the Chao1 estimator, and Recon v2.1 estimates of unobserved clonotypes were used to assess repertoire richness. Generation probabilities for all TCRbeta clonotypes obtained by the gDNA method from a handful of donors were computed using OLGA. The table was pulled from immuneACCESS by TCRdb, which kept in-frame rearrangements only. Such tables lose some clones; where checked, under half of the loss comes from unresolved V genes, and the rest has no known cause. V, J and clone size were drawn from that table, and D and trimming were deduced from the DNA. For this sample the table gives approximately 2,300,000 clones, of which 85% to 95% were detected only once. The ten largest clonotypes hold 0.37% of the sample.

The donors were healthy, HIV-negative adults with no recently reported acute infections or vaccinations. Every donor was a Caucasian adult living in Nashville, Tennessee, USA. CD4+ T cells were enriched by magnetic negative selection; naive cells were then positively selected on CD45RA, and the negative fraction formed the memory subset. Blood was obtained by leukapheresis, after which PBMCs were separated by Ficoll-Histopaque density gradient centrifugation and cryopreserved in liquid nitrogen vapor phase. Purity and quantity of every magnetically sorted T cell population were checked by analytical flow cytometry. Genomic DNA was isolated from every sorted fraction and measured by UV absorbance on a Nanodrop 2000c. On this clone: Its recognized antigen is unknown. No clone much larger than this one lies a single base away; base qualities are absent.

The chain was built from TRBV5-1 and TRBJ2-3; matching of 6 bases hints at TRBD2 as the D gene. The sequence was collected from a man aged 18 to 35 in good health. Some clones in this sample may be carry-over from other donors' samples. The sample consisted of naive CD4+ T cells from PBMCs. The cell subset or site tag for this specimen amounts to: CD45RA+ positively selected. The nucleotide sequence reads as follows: TGCGCCAGCAGCTTACTCGGGGGAGGCGATACGCAGTATTTT. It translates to CASSLLGGGDTQYF.